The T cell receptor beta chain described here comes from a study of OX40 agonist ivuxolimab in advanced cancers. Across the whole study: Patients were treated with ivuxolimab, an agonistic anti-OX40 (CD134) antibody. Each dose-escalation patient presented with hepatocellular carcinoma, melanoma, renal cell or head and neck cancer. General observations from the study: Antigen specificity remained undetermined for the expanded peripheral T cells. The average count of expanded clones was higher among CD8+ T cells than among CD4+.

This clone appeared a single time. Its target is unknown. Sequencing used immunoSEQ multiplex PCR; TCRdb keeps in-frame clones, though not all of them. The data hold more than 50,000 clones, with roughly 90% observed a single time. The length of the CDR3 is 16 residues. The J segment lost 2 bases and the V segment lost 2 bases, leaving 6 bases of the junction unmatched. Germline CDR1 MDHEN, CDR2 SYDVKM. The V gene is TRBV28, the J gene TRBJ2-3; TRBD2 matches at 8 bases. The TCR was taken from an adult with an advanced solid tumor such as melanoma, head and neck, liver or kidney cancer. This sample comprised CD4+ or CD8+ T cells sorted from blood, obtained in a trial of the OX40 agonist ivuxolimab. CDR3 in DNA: TGTGCCAGCAGTTTAATCCTTAGCGGGGACACAGATACGCAGTATTTT. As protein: CASSLILSGDTDTQYF.